This TCR beta chain was identified during a study of CD8 T cells in ankylosing spondylitis. The study's findings and limits: A subset of motif variants has previously been described in the synovial fluid and blood of reactive arthritis. A TCR beta motif made of fewer than 10 highly homologous variants seemed typical of ankylosing spondylitis blood. Those disease-linked clones were CD8+; they were also relatively rare in peripheral blood.

TCRdb reprocessed the 5' RACE reads with MiXCR, giving one entry per CDR3 protein. The sample lists under 150,000 distinct CDR3 sequences, approximately 9.2% occurring once. Germline V gene lookup returns CDR1 SGHTA and CDR2 FQGNSA. CDR3 length equals 15 residues. With V trimmed by 4 bases and J by 4 bases, 8 bases remained unmatched. This clonotype was observed at least ten times. Its antigen is undetermined. The chain combines TRBV7-2 with TRBJ1-2; 8 positions match TRBD1. The clonotype originates from a male donor with ankylosing spondylitis. Sequencing used synovial fluid, either unsorted or a sorted T cell fraction (not recorded which). This CDR3 reads CASSSPGGQSYGYTF. The CDR3 bases are TGTGCCAGCAGCTCCCCAGGGGGCCAGAGCTATGGCTACACCTTC.